One and the same sample provided the 30 T cell receptor beta chains below, sequenced in a study of blood T cells in healthy people across ages. The use of a sample-barcoded 5' primer and a J-beta primer mix characterized a second PCR of roughly 7 to 11 cycles. TCRdb re-derived calls from the 5' RACE reads in MiXCR, one entry per CDR3 protein. The repertoire holds more than 1,400,000 distinct CDR3 sequences, with around 42% as singletons. Sequenced material: blood. Receptors originate from a woman in her late teens or twenties in good health.

This clonotype was observed a few times. The V call is TRBV29-1, the J call TRBJ2-7, with 7 bases matching TRBD1. The CDR3 sequence is 11 residues long. V lost 6 bases, J lost 6 bases, and 5 bases stayed unmatched. Per the germline V gene, CDR1 is SQVTM and CDR2 is ANQGSEA. In DNA, the CDR3 is TGCAGCGTATTGACAGGGCCCGAGCAGTACTTC. This encodes CSVLTGPEQYF.

The chain is built from TRBV7-2 and TRBJ2-7, with D perhaps matching TRBD1 (5 bases). Trimming stripped 6 bases from V and 2 bases from J, with 11 bases between. Germline V gives CDR1 SGHTA, CDR2 FQGNSA. The CDR3 is 13 residues long. For the CDR3, the DNA is TGTGCCAGCAGGGTCCAGGGCACCTACGAGCAGTACTTC. Protein product: CASRVQGTYEQYF.

This chain connects TRBV15 to TRBJ1-1; D gene unclear. V gave up 1 base and J gave up 8 bases, with 11 bases separating them. The CDR3 consists of 13 residues. Germline lookup yields CDR1 LNHNV and CDR2 YYDKDF (reference sequence). Here the CDR3 DNA reads TGTGCCACCAGCAGAGCCAGGTCTCCCGAAGCTTTCTTT. Translation: CATSRARSPEAFF. Drawing the rest from reference TRBV15 and TRBJ1-1, the complete variable domain is DAMVIQNPRYQVTQFGKPVTLSCSQTLNHNVMYWYQQKSSQAPKLLFHYYDKDFNNEADTPDNFQSRRPNTSFCFLDIRSPGLGDTAMYLCATSRARSPEAFFGQGTRLTVV.

This clonotype was picked up a small number of times. V usage is TRBV5-1 and J usage is TRBJ1-1, with 7 bases aligning to TRBD1. The V gene's germline CDR1 is SGHRS and CDR2 YFSETQ. The CDR3 covers 15 residues. V was pared by 3 bases and J by 5 bases, with 10 bases of the junction left unmatched. The CDR3 region has the DNA TGCGCCAGCAGCTCTCCTGACAGGGTGGGAACTGAAGCTTTCTTT. Translated: CASSSPDRVGTEAFF.

The chain uses TRBV6-1 and TRBJ2-2, with 15 bases lining up with TRBD2. The germline V gene encodes CDR1 MNHNS and CDR2 SASEGT. The CDR3 is 19 amino acids. Trimming cost V 6 bases and J 1 base; bases outside gene matches: 9. The CDR3 DNA follows: TGTGCCAGCAGGTCCGGGACTAGCGGGAGGAAGGTGAACACCGGGGAGCTGTTTTTT. Translating it yields CASRSGTSGRKVNTGELFF.

The V gene is TRBV7-2, the J gene TRBJ1-1; no definite D call. With 1 base removed from V and 0 bases from J, the gap between germline ends came to 12 bases. CDR3 size: 16 residues. Germline V gives CDR1 SGHTA, CDR2 FQGNSA. This chain's CDR3 is CASSLGLARVNTEAFF. As DNA, the CDR3 is TGTGCCAGCAGCTTAGGTCTGGCCAGAGTGAACACTGAAGCTTTCTTT.

The chain combines TRBV3-1 with TRBJ2-5; either TRBD1 or TRBD2 may fit D (6 bases each). Looked up from germline, CDR1 is LGHDT and CDR2 is YNNKEL (reference sequence). Trimming removed 3 bases at V and 2 bases at J, with 13 bases between. The CDR3 has 15 residues. This CDR3 reads CASSHFLGGQETQYF. As DNA, the CDR3 is TGTGCCAGCAGCCATTTCCTAGGGGGGCAAGAGACCCAGTACTTC.

The chain has TRBV2 and TRBJ1-4; D is uncertain. CDR3 length equals 13 residues. V was cut by 3 bases and J by 6 bases, with 8 bases left in between. The V gene's germline CDR1 is SNHLY and CDR2 FYNNEI. CDR3 protein: CASSDLPDEKLFF. The CDR3 DNA is TGTGCCAGCAGTGATTTGCCGGATGAAAAACTGTTTTTT.

This clonotype was picked up a small number of times. This chain joins TRBV25-1 and TRBJ2-3, with D perhaps matching TRBD2 (6 bases). CDR3 size: 16 residues. In germline, CDR1 is MGHDK, CDR2 SYGVNS. V gave up 5 bases and J gave up 2 bases, with 17 bases separating them. The CDR3, as DNA: TGTGCCAGCAGTAGCCCTAGCGTTCTACTCACAGATACGCAGTATTTT. The encoded protein is CASSSPSVLLTDTQYF.

The sample holds a few counts of this clonotype. This chain links TRBV29-1 with TRBJ2-3; 16 bases line up with TRBD2. Trimming cost V 6 bases and J 2 bases; bases outside gene matches: 8. CDR1 and CDR2 (germline): SQVTM, ANQGSEA. The CDR3 loop spans 17 amino acids. The CDR3 spells CSVPTGLAGGNTDTQYF. The CDR3, as DNA: TGCAGCGTCCCGACGGGACTAGCGGGGGGGAACACAGATACGCAGTATTTT.

CDR3 in amino acids: CASRPPGQSYGYTF. The DNA for the CDR3 is TGTGCCAGCAGGCCCCCGGGACAGAGCTATGGCTACACCTTC. This chain joins TRBV6-5 and TRBJ1-2; 7 positions match TRBD1. Germline V gives CDR1 MNHEY, CDR2 SVGAGI. The ends lost 6 bases at V and 4 bases at J; junction bases unmatched: 8. CDR3 size: 14 residues.

A few counts support this clonotype. This chain links TRBV12-3 or TRBV12-4 with TRBJ1-2; unclear D gene. V dropped 1 base and J dropped 5 bases, with 5 bases sitting between them. This CDR3 region has 12 residues. CDR3 region: CASSLERYGYTF. Written as DNA, the CDR3 is TGTGCCAGCAGTTTAGAACGATATGGCTACACCTTC.

This clonotype was detected only a few times. The V call is TRBV12-3 or TRBV12-4, the J call TRBJ2-1; 9 nucleotides align to TRBD2. V lost 4 bases, J lost 6 bases, and 7 bases stayed unmatched. CDR3 length equals 15 residues. CDR3 in DNA: TGTGCCAGCAGTTGGGGCGGGGGGGCTAGCAATGAGCAGTTCTTC. Translation gives CASSWGGGASNEQFF.

The CDR3 nucleotides are TGTGCCAGCAGCCAGGGCACACTAGCCTACGAGCAGTACTTC. This codes for CASSQGTLAYEQYF. This chain connects TRBV4-2 to TRBJ2-7, with a weak D call TRBD2 (5 bases). The CDR3 loop spans 14 amino acids. V was cut by 3 bases and J by 2 bases, with 11 bases left in between. Germline CDR1 reads LGHNA; CDR2 reads YNFKEQ.

The chain links TRBV5-6 to TRBJ2-4; 12 nucleotides match TRBD2. TRBJ2-7 matches the DNA end more closely, so the J call is doubtful. Germline CDR1 and CDR2: SGHDT and YYEEEE. CDR3 length: 19 amino acids. The CDR3: CASSLKSSGTSGWDYEQYF. CDR3 DNA sequence: TGTGCCAGCAGCTTGAAATCGTCCGGGACTAGCGGGTGGGACTACGAGCAGTACTTC.

The chain combines TRBV4-1 with TRBJ2-1, with a tentative D call TRBD2 (6 bases). Germline V gives CDR1 MGHRA, CDR2 YSYEKL. Between the trimmed V and J ends, which lost 1 base and 1 base, there was a span of 11 bases. The CDR3 has 16 amino acids. CDR3 bases: TGCGCCAGCAGCCAAGGGCGGGGTGCTTCCTACAATGAGCAGTTCTTC. Protein product: CASSQGRGASYNEQFF.

This clonotype has a handful of counts. V gene TRBV9 combines with J gene TRBJ2-5; 7 bases fit TRBD2. This CDR3 has 15 amino acids. Germline CDR1 reads SGDLS; CDR2 reads YYNGEE. V lost 6 bases, J lost 2 bases, and 10 bases stayed unmatched. In DNA, the CDR3 is TGTGCCAGCACCAACAAACCTAGCGGACAAGAGACCCAGTACTTC. Translation: CASTNKPSGQETQYF.

The chain has TRBV20-1 and TRBJ2-1, with 7 bases that match TRBD2. The junction had 14 bases not matched to a gene; V was cut back by 4 bases and J by 8 bases. The CDR3 spans 15 residues. CDR1 is DFQATT and CDR2 is SNEGSKA in the germline V gene (reference sequence). DNA of the CDR3: TGCAGTGCTACCAAAGGCGGGAGAACTACCGATGAGCAGTTCTTC. Translated, it gives CSATKGGRTTDEQFF.

The rearrangement uses TRBV6-1 and TRBJ1-1; the D gene is possibly TRBD1 (6 bases). Germline CDR1 and CDR2: MNHNS and SASEGT. Trimming stripped 3 bases from V and 6 bases from J, with 26 bases between. The CDR3 runs 18 residues. In DNA form, the CDR3 reads TGTGCCAGCAGTGAGCCCTTACCGCCCCGGGACAAGGACCCTGAAGCTTTCTTT. Translation gives CASSEPLPPRDKDPEAFF.

The CDR3 loop reads CASSFRLDGPDTQYF. The DNA of the CDR3 is TGTGCCAGCAGCTTCCGACTAGATGGCCCAGATACGCAGTATTTT. V is TRBV7-9 and J is TRBJ2-3; the D gene is possibly TRBD2 (6 bases). The germline V and J ends were trimmed by 3 bases and 4 bases, with 14 bases remaining between them. CDR3 size: 15 residues. Germline V gene lookup returns CDR1 SEHNR and CDR2 FQNEAQ (reference sequence).

V usage is TRBV2 and J usage is TRBJ1-2; maybe TRBD1 (5 bases). CDR1 SNHLY and CDR2 FYNNEI come from the germline V gene. V lost 6 bases and J lost 1, with 18 bases in between. CDR3 length: 16 residues. CDR3 sequence: CASRGPDSPYNYGYTF. Here the CDR3 DNA reads TGTGCCAGCAGAGGACCTGACAGTCCTTATAACTATGGCTACACCTTC.

V and J are TRBV20-1 and TRBJ2-7, with TRBD1 as a possible D gene (6 bases). V was pared by 0 bases and J by 10 bases, with 28 bases between. Germline V CDR1 and CDR2: DFQATT, SNEGSKA (reference sequence). This CDR3 is 17 amino acids long. The CDR3 DNA follows: TGCAGTGCTAGAGATGAGGGGCAGGGGATAGCCAAAAATATTCAGTACTTC. Translation gives CSARDEGQGIAKNIQYF.

This clonotype has a single count. The chain employs TRBV27 and TRBJ2-5, with 9 bases that match TRBD1. The germline CDR1 and CDR2 sequences are MNHEY and SMNVEV (reference sequence). The CDR3 runs to 14 residues. V trimming: 6 bases; J trimming: 5 bases; junction bases outside the gene matches: 7. CDR3 nucleotide sequence: TGTGCCAGCAGCAAGACAGGGGGATCGGAGACCCAGTACTTC. Translation gives CASSKTGGSETQYF.

For the CDR3, the DNA is TGTGCCAGCAGAGGTAGCACCGGGGACAGTCGGGCTTTCTTT. As protein: CASRGSTGDSRAFF. J is TRBJ1-1 and V is TRBV6-1, with 7 positions matching TRBD1. This CDR3 has 14 amino acids. Germline trimming cut 6 bases from V and 11 bases from J; bases unmatched to any gene: 15. The germline V gene has CDR1 MNHNS and CDR2 SASEGT.

The chain uses TRBV18 and TRBJ1-1, with a weak D call TRBD1 (6 bases). Germline loops: CDR1 KGHSH, CDR2 LQKENI. This CDR3 spans 11 amino acids. V lost 10 bases, J lost 8 bases, and 14 bases lay in between. The CDR3 coding sequence is TGTGCCACCGGGGGGGCAGACGAAGCTTTCTTT. Protein: CATGGADEAFF. Combining the CDR3 with reference TRBV18 and TRBJ1-1 gives the whole variable domain NAGVMQNPRHLVRRRGQEARLRCSPMKGHSHVYWYRQLPEEGLKFMVYLQKENIIDESGMPKERFSAEFPKEGPSILRIQQVVRGDSAAYFCATGGADEAFFGQGTRLTVV.

The V gene is TRBV24-1, the J gene TRBJ1-1; D possibly corresponds to TRBD1 (6 bases). Germline loops: CDR1 KGHDR, CDR2 SFDVKD. Trimming removed 4 bases from V and 4 bases from J, with 9 bases in between. This CDR3 region has 13 residues. This CDR3 is CATSDPDSTEAFF. Here the CDR3 DNA reads TGTGCCACCAGTGACCCGGACAGCACTGAAGCTTTCTTT.

This clonotype showed up just a few times. The chain carries TRBV28 and TRBJ1-2, with D perhaps TRBD1 (6 bases). CDR1 and CDR2 from the germline V gene are MDHEN and SYDVKM. Trimming removed 2 bases at V and 7 bases at J, with 11 bases between. The CDR3 contains 13 residues. CDR3 region: CASSLPGAAGYTF. CDR3 bases: TGTGCCAGCAGTTTACCGGGGGCGGCTGGCTACACCTTC.

The sample holds one count of this clonotype. A junction boundary mismatches the germline segment, possibly from a read error. The V and J genes are TRBV5-4 and TRBJ2-7; TRBD2 is a possible D gene (5 bases). The CDR3 is 14 residues long. The germline V gene encodes CDR1 SGHNT and CDR2 YYREEE (reference sequence). In DNA, the CDR3 is TGTGCCAGCAGCGCCGGGATGAACCCCTACGAGCAATACTTC. This translates into CASSAGMNPYEQYF.

This chain joins TRBV4-1 and TRBJ2-3; weak D call: TRBD1 (5 bases). Germline assignment: CDR1 MGHRA and CDR2 YSYEKL. The germline V and J ends were trimmed by 2 bases and 4 bases, with 7 bases remaining between them. This CDR3 has 13 amino acids. This chain's CDR3 is CASSQLGADTQYF. In nucleotides, the CDR3 is TGCGCCAGCAGCCAACTAGGGGCAGATACGCAGTATTTT.

This chain uses TRBV6-1 with TRBJ2-3, with a tentative D call TRBD2 (6 bases). The ends were cut back, 1 base at V and 6 bases at J, with 17 bases in the middle. The CDR3 extends over 16 amino acids. The germline gives CDR1 MNHNS, CDR2 SASEGT. DNA for the CDR3: TGTGCCAGCAGTGAAGGTTCGGGGAGTGGGAGGGATACGCAGTATTTT. This sequence encodes CASSEGSGSGRDTQYF.